The present entry profiles one T cell receptor (beta chain) with its context. CDR3 length: 11 residues. Germline lookup yields CDR1 PRHDT and CDR2 FYEKMQ (reference sequence). V lost 5 bases and J 5 bases, leaving 4 bases between the germline ends. The sample comes from a study of Ad26.COV2.S vaccination and SARS-CoV-2 variants. Sequencing used immunoSEQ multiplex PCR; TCRdb keeps in-frame clones, though not all of them. The table records hundreds of thousands of clones, 83% of them present only once. Treatment of the sample: 19 received Ad26.COV2.S at low or high dose, single or two shots; 5 received placebo; per-sample allocation not given. Repertoires come from day 63 after the first vaccine or placebo injection.

The origin of this receptor is a person aged 18 to 65 who received the Ad26.COV2.S COVID-19 vaccine or a placebo. The material was peripheral blood, obtained in a trial of Ad26.COV2.S vaccine versus placebo. The chain is built from TRBV13 and TRBJ2-1, with D unclear. CDR3 residues: CASSPDNEQFF. The CDR3 DNA reads as TGTGCCAGCAGCCCCGACAATGAGCAGTTCTTC.